The present entry profiles one T cell receptor beta chain with its context. The antigen is unknown. Stated treatment: oral pan-JAK inhibitor, 5-10 mg twice daily. This entry belongs to a study of CD8+ T cells in alopecia areata. Sequencing used cDNA as its template, made by extracting RNA and reverse transcribing it. Assay used: immunoSEQ multiplex PCR; TCRdb lists only in-frame clones, some missing. The data contain about 180,000 clones, about three fifths of them singletons. Study conclusions and caveats: Normal-skin resident alphabeta T cells also appear among scalp sample sequences.

This sequence was found in a human donor with alopecia areata. Sequences were derived from CD4+ T cells sorted from blood, sampled at approximately week 60, from a patient treated with tofacitinib.

The chain's CDR3 is CASSRIQGAGEKLFF. The CDR3 DNA is TGTGCCAGCAGTCGAATCCAGGGGGCGGGAGAAAAACTGTTTTTT. V usage is TRBV27 and J usage is TRBJ1-4; 8 bases fit TRBD1. Germline CDR1 is MNHEY and CDR2 is SMNVEV (reference sequence). Trimming cost V 5 bases and J 8 bases; bases outside gene matches: 10. The CDR3 consists of 15 residues.